The 21 T cell receptor beta chains given below trace back to one sample, sequenced in a study of cytomegalovirus exposure and HLA in healthy donors. 60 Vbeta and 13 Jbeta primers were used in PCR. Libraries were prepared by immunoSEQ multiplex PCR; TCRdb keeps only in-frame clonotypes and omits some of them. This table holds approximately 170,000 clones. Sequencing was done on a sample of PBMCs. The receptor source for this set is a young woman in good health and CMV-seropositive.

The V gene is TRBV6-5, the J gene TRBJ1-2, with 8 bases matching TRBD1. Per germline, CDR1 MNHEY and CDR2 SVGAGI. V lost 7 bases and J lost 4; bases outside the gene matches: 8. This CDR3 is built from 14 residues. The CDR3, as DNA: TGTGCCAGCATTAGTACAGGGGGTTCCTATGGCTACACCTTC. Its translation is CASISTGGSYGYTF.

The chain employs TRBV4-1 and TRBJ1-2; 7 nucleotides align to TRBD1. This CDR3 is 16 amino acids long. V lost 0 bases to trimming and J lost 1 base; unmatched junction nucleotides: 5. Germline assignment: CDR1 MGHRA and CDR2 YSYEKL. CDR3 loop: CASSQDRGQNNYGYTF. Here the CDR3 DNA reads TGCGCCAGCAGCCAAGATAGGGGACAGAATAACTATGGCTACACCTTC.

The V gene is TRBV5-6, the J gene TRBJ1-2; D ambiguous. V gave up 1 base and J gave up 5 bases, with 6 bases separating them. The CDR3 has 12 amino acids. Germline V gene lookup returns CDR1 SGHDT and CDR2 YYEEEE. CDR3 in amino acids: CASSLRDYGYTF. CDR3 nucleotides: TGTGCCAGCAGCTTGCGGGATTATGGCTACACCTTC.

This chain's CDR3 is CAWTGASYNEQFF. DNA of the CDR3: TGTGCCTGGACAGGGGCCTCCTACAATGAGCAGTTCTTC. The rearrangement links TRBV30 to TRBJ2-1, with a possible D match to TRBD1 (6 bases). This CDR3 is 13 amino acids long. V was pared by 4 bases and J by 0 bases, with 7 bases between. The V gene's germline CDR1 is GTSNPN and CDR2 SVGIG (reference sequence).

The chain has TRBV5-5 and TRBJ1-1; 11 nucleotides line up with TRBD1. Germline CDR1 and CDR2: SGHKS and YYEKEE (reference sequence). The CDR3 spans 15 residues. J lost 4 bases, V lost 0 bases, and 2 bases had no gene match. CDR3 DNA: TGTGCCAGCAGCTTGGAGGGACAGGGGGGCACTGAAGCTTTCTTT. Translation: CASSLEGQGGTEAFF.

The rearrangement joins TRBV4-2 to TRBJ2-3; 12 bases match TRBD1. After removal of 1 base from V and 4 bases from J, the junction contained 9 bases not matched to a gene. Germline assignment: CDR1 LGHNA and CDR2 YNFKEQ. The CDR3 is made up of 18 amino acids. The CDR3 protein is CASSQGAWDRGPSDTQYF. In DNA form, the CDR3 reads TGTGCCAGCAGCCAAGGGGCTTGGGACAGGGGGCCCTCAGATACGCAGTATTTT.

V usage is TRBV7-9 and J usage is TRBJ1-4; 7 bases match TRBD1. Germline V CDR1 and CDR2: SEHNR, FQNEAQ (reference sequence). With 1 base clipped from V and 8 bases from J, the junction kept 4 bases outside the gene matches. The CDR3 has 14 residues. CDR3 bases: TGTGCCAGCAGCTTAGGCCACAGGGGCGAAAAACTGTTTTTT. Its translation is CASSLGHRGEKLFF.

The V and J genes are TRBV7-3 and TRBJ2-1, with D perhaps TRBD1 (6 bases). This CDR3 region has 14 residues. V was shortened by 2 bases and J by 5 bases, with 10 bases between the two germline ends. The germline CDR1 and CDR2 sequences are SGHTA and FQGTGA. DNA for the CDR3: TGTGCCAGCAGCTTATCGGACAGCCACAATGAGCAGTTCTTC. Translating it yields CASSLSDSHNEQFF.

V and J are TRBV5-4 and TRBJ1-1; possible D gene TRBD1, 5 bases. This CDR3 contains 15 residues. V was shortened by 4 bases and J by 0 bases, with 13 bases between the two germline ends. Germline lookup yields CDR1 SGHNT and CDR2 YYREEE (reference sequence). CDR3 coding DNA: TGTGCCAGCAGCACACCGACAGACGTGAACACTGAAGCTTTCTTT. Translated: CASSTPTDVNTEAFF.

The chain combines TRBV5-1 with TRBJ2-2; 9 bases line up with TRBD1. The germline V gene encodes CDR1 SGHRS and CDR2 YFSETQ. Trimming removed 3 bases from V and 5 bases from J; junction bases left unmatched: 5. The CDR3 spans 15 residues. CDR3 nucleotides: TGCGCCAGCAGCTCCAGGACAGGGGAAACCGGGGAGCTGTTTTTT. It specifies CASSSRTGETGELFF.

J is TRBJ2-5 and V is TRBV5-6, with TRBD2 matching 9 bases. V shed 3 bases and J 5 bases; nucleotides not matched to a gene: 8. The CDR3 length is 15 residues. CDR1 SGHDT and CDR2 YYEEEE come from the germline V gene. The CDR3 nucleotides are TGTGCCAGCAGCTGGGCGGGGGGGCCGGGGGAGACCCAGTACTTC. Protein product: CASSWAGGPGETQYF.

The chain carries TRBV25-1 and TRBJ2-2; possibly TRBD2 for D (6 bases). Per germline, CDR1 MGHDK and CDR2 SYGVNS. Deletions cut 1 base from V and 3 bases from J, with 6 bases between. The CDR3 totals 14 residues. The CDR3 bases are TGTGCCAGCAGTGAATGGGGGGACACCGGGGAGCTGTTTTTT. It encodes CASSEWGDTGELFF.

The chain employs TRBV14 and TRBJ2-7, with TRBD2 matching 7 bases. V shed 5 bases and J 7 bases; nucleotides not matched to a gene: 8. The germline CDR1 and CDR2 sequences are SGHDN and FVKESK. The CDR3 runs 13 residues. CDR3 protein: CASSGEGSWEQYF. CDR3 DNA: TGTGCCAGCAGCGGGGAGGGATCGTGGGAGCAGTACTTC.

V usage is TRBV2 and J usage is TRBJ1-6; 7 positions agree with TRBD1. After removal of 4 bases from V and 8 bases from J, the junction contained 5 bases not matched to a gene. CDR1 and CDR2 from the germline V gene are SNHLY and FYNNEI. CDR3 length equals 14 residues. The CDR3 is CASSAGGNHSPLHF. The CDR3 DNA sequence: TGTGCCAGCAGTGCAGGGGGGAATCATTCACCCCTCCACTTT. Together with reference TRBV2 and TRBJ1-6, the CDR3 gives the full variable domain: EPEVTQTPSHQVTQMGQEVILRCVPISNHLYFYWYRQILGQKVEFLVSFYNNEISEKSEIFDDQFSVERPDGSNFTLKIRSTKLEDSAMYFCASSAGGNHSPLHFGNGTRLTVT.

The gene calls are TRBV5-6 and TRBJ2-2; D gene ambiguous. CDR1 is SGHDT and CDR2 is YYEEEE in the germline V gene. V was clipped by 1 base and J by 5 bases, with 9 bases between them. The CDR3 contains 14 residues. The CDR3, as DNA: TGTGCCAGCAGCTTGACGGTGAAGACCGGGGAGCTGTTTTTT. It translates to CASSLTVKTGELFF.

The rearrangement uses TRBV11-2 and TRBJ2-7; 7 bases are a match to TRBD2. This CDR3 is 11 amino acids long. V shed 9 bases and J 7 bases; nucleotides not matched to a gene: 6. Per germline, CDR1 SGHAT and CDR2 FQNNGV. CDR3 in amino acids: CASGWEGEQYF. Here the CDR3 DNA reads TGTGCCAGTGGCTGGGAGGGAGAGCAGTACTTC. The full variable domain, completed using reference TRBV11-2 and TRBJ2-7, is EAGVAQSPRYKIIEKRQSVAFWCNPISGHATLYWYQQILGQGPKLLIQFQNNGVVDDSQLPKDRFSAERLKGVDSTLKIQPAKLEDSAVYLCASGWEGEQYFGPGTRLTVT.

V usage is TRBV29-1 and J usage is TRBJ1-2; TRBD1 matches 8 bases. Germline V gene data show CDR1 as SQVTM and CDR2 as ANQGSEA. This CDR3 contains 12 residues. V shed 6 bases and J 8 bases; nucleotides not matched to a gene: 8. In DNA form, the CDR3 reads TGCAGCGTCGAGACAGGGGTTTACGGCTACACCTTC. Its protein is CSVETGVYGYTF.

The chain has TRBV5-6 and TRBJ2-3; D call uncertain. The CDR3 runs to 13 residues. Germline values: CDR1 SGHDT, CDR2 YYEEEE. V lost 0 bases to trimming and J lost 2 bases, with 4 bases between them. CDR3 bases: TGTGCCAGCAGCTTGGTAGACACAGATACGCAGTATTTT. Residues: CASSLVDTDTQYF.

J is TRBJ2-2 and V is TRBV7-9, with TRBD2 matching over 7 bases. CDR1 is SEHNR, CDR2 FQNEAQ, per germline (reference sequence). V gave up 5 bases and J gave up 2 bases; unmatched junction bases: 5. This CDR3 comprises 15 residues. CDR3 in DNA: TGTGCCAGCAGCACTGGGACTATAAACACCGGGGAGCTGTTTTTT. Translation: CASSTGTINTGELFF. The complete variable domain, with remaining parts taken from reference TRBV7-9 and TRBJ2-2, reads DTGVSQNPRHKITKRGQNVTFRCDPISEHNRLYWYRQTLGQGPEFLTYFQNEAQLEKSRLLSDRFSAERPKGSFSTLEIQRTEQGDSAMYLCASSTGTINTGELFFGEGSRLTVL.

The chain recombines TRBV5-6 with TRBJ2-4; TRBD2 matches at 9 bases. The CDR3 loop spans 16 amino acids. V lost 0 bases, J lost 7 bases, and 8 bases stayed unmatched. Germline V lookup: CDR1 SGHDT, CDR2 YYEEEE. CDR3 nucleotide sequence: TGTGCCAGCAGCTTGGTGGCTAGCGGGGACCGGAACATTCAGTACTTC. Protein product: CASSLVASGDRNIQYF.

The chain recombines TRBV6-4 with TRBJ2-3, with a weak D call TRBD1 (6 bases). Trimming removed 1 base at V and 2 bases at J, with 10 bases between. The CDR3 loop spans 15 amino acids. Germline CDR1 and CDR2: MRHNA and SNTAGT. CDR3 loop: CASSDLGQPTDTQYF. In nucleotides, the CDR3 is TGTGCCAGCAGTGACTTAGGACAGCCCACAGATACGCAGTATTTT.